Sequencing of this T cell receptor beta chain was carried out in a study of naive and memory T cell subsets (TCRdb year 2017). About the study as a whole: The figure summarizing these samples reported roughly 10 blood donors, 7 tuberculin skin test biopsies and 3 saline control biopsies. Skin biopsies were collected from tuberculin skin test sites or from saline-injected control sites and were processed for RNA extraction as previously described. Usually PCR2 was run as a SYBR Green qPCR and stopped at a set threshold, although low-input samples could use end-point PCR (roughly 6 cycles) instead.

Compared with the rest of its sample, this clonotype is large (0.1 to 1%). Its target antigen remains unknown. It has no much larger one-base neighbor in the sample; base qualities were not kept. Interpreted using the paper, the treatment or condition label stands for: skin biopsy from PPD injection site in Mantoux-positive individual. The study described a robust, sensitive protocol for amplifying, sequencing and analyzing TCRs, using 3' ligation of a UMI-containing oligonucleotide to TCR cDNA. Tuberculin skin test biopsies were obtained from sites injected with PPD in individuals who had a positive Mantoux test. Total RNA was used without cell sorting and was treated with RQ1 DNase before reverse transcription, with a target input of roughly 1 to 1,100 ng. Libraries were prepared from skin biopsies and whole blood to test how robust the pipeline was in samples where T cells are a minority population.

To prepare the library, UMI-ligation and nested PCR was applied. The ligated cDNA was amplified by four rounds of PCR, in which nested alpha and beta constant region primers were used together with the SP2 primer. For the blood and skin samples, TCR RNA was reverse transcribed with SuperScript IV using primers for the alpha and beta constant regions. Using T4 RNA ligase 1, an oligonucleotide carrying both the Illumina SP2 primer and a UMI was ligated onto the 3' end of the cDNA. The 12-nucleotide UMI was composed of two random hexamers separated by an eight-base spacer, which was included to prevent hairpin formation. From the second PCR onward, TCR alpha and beta chain libraries were processed separately, and dual indexing was applied for multiplexing. After pooling, the indexed libraries were analyzed by capillary electrophoresis and sequenced on either an Illumina MiSeq or NextSeq. To boost base diversity and improve cluster recognition, PhiX DNA at about 5-7.5% was spiked into the libraries. The authors' pipeline ran thus. UMIs were extracted from read 2 by Demultiplexor and combined with the TCR sequence from read 1, and reads were split according to sample indices. V and J genes and V-J junctions were identified by Decombinator, which gave every TCR a five-part identifier that included V and J deletions. Collapsinator relied on UMIs to correct both sequencing errors and PCR amplification heterogeneity, producing a UMI-based abundance for each TCR. CDR3Translator converted identifiers to nucleotide sequence, translated to amino acids, and extracted CDR3 regions using terminal motifs. Error-corrected alpha and beta TCR counts from blood and skin were compared after normalization to input RNA amount. Using fastp at Q25 and MiXCR, TCRdb reprocessed the public reads and kept productive beta chains. Rows merge per CDR3 protein into single entries with the most common DNA and genes. The V and J calls come from TCRdb's annotation, not from the publication. Present in this sample are tens of thousands of distinct CDR3 sequences, around 10% of which were seen just once. Of the sample, around 3.9% falls within the top ten clones.

The paper's findings and limits, for the study overall: The RNA-based method was acknowledged as potentially sensitive to TCR transcript changes with T cell activation and differentiation. Both types of skin biopsy reportedly yielded TCR sequences, though far more TCRs came from tuberculin skin test sites. Skin biopsy collection and RNA processing details were not given in the paper but referenced to earlier studies. Higher TCR numbers at tuberculin skin test sites were interpreted as T cell infiltration of a delayed type IV hypersensitivity reaction.

The CDR3 contains 15 residues, cysteine and phenylalanine counted. Kept here is only the CDR3 DNA, which spans 45 bases and is read in frame from base 1. CDR1 ENHRY and CDR2 SYGVKD were looked up in the germline V gene. The germline V end is reduced by 2 bases and the J end by 7 bases; junction bases left unmatched: 7. This clonotype was sampled from an adult in good health. The rearranged chain carries TRBV10-3 and TRBJ2-1; TRBD1 lines up with 8 middle nucleotides. The sequencing here drew on skin, taken from a tuberculin skin test site. The CDR3 in this case is CAISEQTGVWNEQFF. The nucleotide sequence is TGTGCCATCAGTGAGCAGACAGGGGTTTGGAATGAGCAGTTCTTC.